These T cell receptor beta chains were read from a single sample in a study of T cells in Graves' hyperthyroidism and ophthalmopathy. One entry per CDR3 protein results from TCRdb running MiXCR on the multiplex PCR reads. This sample carries about 360,000 distinct CDR3 sequences, around 14% of them seen once, and the ten largest clones take 25% to 35%. What was sequenced was blood. These receptors came from a woman aged 18-35 years with Graves' hyperthyroidism that later progressed to Graves' ophthalmopathy. CDR3s include the opening cysteine and the closing phenylalanine or tryptophan. A D gene is named only where the DNA matches it firmly. Clone sizes are given selectively: once, few, many, or a class where the clone is expanded.

V gene: TRBV19; D gene: NA; clone size: few; J gene: TRBJ1-3; CDR3 protein: CASSPGGVSEAGNTIYF; CDR3 DNA: TGTGCCAGTAGTCCCGGGGGAGTTTCTGAAGCTGGAAACACCATATATTTT
V gene: TRBV29-1; D gene: NA; clone size: NA; J gene: TRBJ2-7; CDR3 protein: CSVEVAETYEQYF; CDR3 DNA: TGCAGCGTTGAAGTGGCAGAGACCTACGAGCAGTACTTC
V gene: TRBV20-1; D gene: NA; clone size: many; J gene: TRBJ1-1; CDR3 protein: CSANVNPGNTEAFF; CDR3 DNA: TGCAGTGCTAATGTGAATCCCGGGAACACTGAAGCTTTCTTT
V gene: TRBV20-1; D gene: TRBD2; clone size: NA; J gene: TRBJ2-1; CDR3 protein: CSAPGLADIYNEQFF; CDR3 DNA: TGCAGTGCACCGGGACTAGCGGATATATACAATGAGCAGTTCTTC
V gene: TRBV27; D gene: NA; clone size: NA; J gene: TRBJ2-5; CDR3 protein: CASSSRGSYQETQYF; CDR3 DNA: TGTGCCAGCAGTTCCAGGGGTTCTTACCAAGAGACCCAGTACTTC
V gene: TRBV27; D gene: NA; clone size: many; J gene: TRBJ2-5; CDR3 protein: CASSWAQETQYF; CDR3 DNA: TGTGCCAGCAGTTGGGCCCAAGAGACCCAGTACTTC
V gene: TRBV28; D gene: TRBD2; clone size: NA; J gene: TRBJ2-1; CDR3 protein: CASRASGSLLNDEQFF; CDR3 DNA: TGTGCCAGCAGGGCCAGCGGGAGTCTATTAAACGATGAGCAGTTCTTC
V gene: TRBV19; D gene: NA; clone size: NA; J gene: TRBJ2-3; CDR3 protein: CASSIGTRARGYTDTQYF; CDR3 DNA: TGTGCCAGTAGTATAGGCACCAGGGCTAGAGGCTACACAGATACGCAGTATTTT
V gene: TRBV28; D gene: NA; clone size: NA; J gene: TRBJ1-6; CDR3 protein: CASSLPGRSNSPLRF; CDR3 DNA: TGTGCCAGCAGCCTACCGGGACGGAGCAATTCACCCCTCCGCTTT
V gene: TRBV4-1; D gene: NA; clone size: few; J gene: TRBJ1-1; CDR3 protein: CASSQGIGGYAEAFF; CDR3 DNA: TGCGCCAGCAGCCAAGGCATAGGGGGGTACGCTGAAGCTTTCTTT
V gene: TRBV20-1; D gene: TRBD2; clone size: many; J gene: TRBJ2-3; CDR3 protein: CSVTNRLAEYTDTQYF; CDR3 DNA: TGCAGTGTCACCAACCGGCTAGCGGAGTACACAGATACGCAGTATTTT
V gene: TRBV7-9; D gene: TRBD1; clone size: NA; J gene: TRBJ2-7; CDR3 protein: CAGRDGQGEAYEQYF; CDR3 DNA: TGTGCCGGCAGGGACGGACAGGGGGAGGCCTACGAGCAGTACTTC
V gene: TRBV6-5; D gene: NA; clone size: NA; J gene: TRBJ2-3; CDR3 protein: CASSYSKGGDTQYF; CDR3 DNA: TGTGCCAGCAGTTACTCTAAGGGAGGAGATACGCAGTATTTT
V gene: TRBV20-1; D gene: TRBD2; clone size: many; J gene: TRBJ2-5; CDR3 protein: CSAGGLADQETQYF; CDR3 DNA: TGCAGTGCAGGGGGACTAGCGGATCAAGAGACCCAGTACTTC
V gene: TRBV12-3/TRBV12-4; D gene: NA; clone size: many; J gene: TRBJ2-7; CDR3 protein: CASSRYQEEQYF; CDR3 DNA: TGTGCCAGCAGCCGTTACCAGGAAGAGCAGTACTTC
V gene: TRBV29-1; D gene: TRBD1; clone size: few; J gene: TRBJ2-6; CDR3 protein: CSVGTGVNSGANVLTF; CDR3 DNA: TGCAGCGTTGGGACAGGGGTTAACTCTGGGGCCAACGTCCTGACTTTC